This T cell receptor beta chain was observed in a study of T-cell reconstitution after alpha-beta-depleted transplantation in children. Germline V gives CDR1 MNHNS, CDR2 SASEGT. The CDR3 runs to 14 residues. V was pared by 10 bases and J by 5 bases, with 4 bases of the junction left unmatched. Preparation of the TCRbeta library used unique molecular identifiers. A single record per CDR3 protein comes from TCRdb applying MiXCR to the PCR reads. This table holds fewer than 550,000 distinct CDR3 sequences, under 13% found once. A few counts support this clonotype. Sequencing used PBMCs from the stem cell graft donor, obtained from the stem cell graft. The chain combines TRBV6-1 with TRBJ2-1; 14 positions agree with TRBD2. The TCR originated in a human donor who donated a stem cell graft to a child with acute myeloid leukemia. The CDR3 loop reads CATKGLAGDNEQFF. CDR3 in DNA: TGTGCCACCAAGGGACTAGCGGGGGACAATGAGCAGTTCTTC.